Following are 11 T cell receptor beta chains from one sample sequenced in a study of cytomegalovirus exposure and HLA in healthy donors. PCR used 60 Vbeta primers and 13 Jbeta primers. The data were produced by immunoSEQ multiplex PCR, yet TCRdb's version contains in-frame clones alone and is incomplete. Of about 210,000 clones listed, about three quarters are singletons. Sequencing was carried out using PBMCs. These receptors were taken from a male donor in good health and CMV-seronegative.

The chain joins TRBV30 to TRBJ2-7; maybe TRBD1 (6 bases). From germline, CDR1 is GTSNPN and CDR2 SVGIG (reference sequence). The CDR3 has 11 residues. Trimming removed 5 bases from V and 2 bases from J, with 7 bases in between. The CDR3 sequence: CAWGQTYEQYF. The CDR3 DNA is TGTGCCTGGGGACAGACCTACGAGCAGTACTTC.

J is TRBJ1-4 and V is TRBV30; no clear D. CDR3 size: 14 residues. V lost 4 bases to trimming and J lost 8 bases, with 17 bases between them. Germline CDR1 and CDR2: GTSNPN and SVGIG (reference sequence). In nucleotides, the CDR3 is TGTGCCTGGAACCCGTGGAGGGAGCCCGAAAAACTGTTTTTT. This gives the protein CAWNPWREPEKLFF.

The gene calls are TRBV5-4 and TRBJ1-3; 9 bases fit TRBD1. The CDR3 is 14 residues long. V gave up 4 bases and J gave up 5 bases; unmatched junction bases: 4. Germline CDR1 reads SGHNT; CDR2 reads YYREEE (reference sequence). The CDR3 spells CASSQGQGRNTIYF. The CDR3 region has the DNA TGTGCCAGCAGCCAGGGACAGGGTAGAAACACCATATATTTT.

This clone has just one count. The rearrangement uses TRBV5-1 and TRBJ2-6; possibly TRBD1 for D (6 bases). Germline V gene sequence: CDR1 SGHRS, CDR2 YFSETQ. The ends were cut back, 3 bases at V and 2 bases at J, with 9 bases in the middle. This CDR3 is 15 amino acids long. The CDR3 DNA follows: TGCGCCAGCAGCTGGACAGTAACTGGGGCCAACGTCCTGACTTTC. It translates to CASSWTVTGANVLTF.

This chain connects TRBV5-1 to TRBJ2-4; 7 bases match TRBD1. The germline V gene has CDR1 SGHRS and CDR2 YFSETQ. The CDR3 is 15 amino acids. The V segment lost 2 bases and the J segment 2 bases; nucleotides outside the gene matches: 4. The CDR3 coding sequence is TGCGCCAGCAGCTTTACGGGACAGTCCAAAAACATTCAGTACTTC. Translated: CASSFTGQSKNIQYF.

In this sample, this clone turned up a few times. The J gene is TRBJ1-1, the V gene TRBV30; 8 bases align to TRBD1. CDR1 and CDR2 (germline): GTSNPN, SVGIG (reference sequence). J was trimmed by 3 bases and V by 3 bases; bases with no gene match: 18. The CDR3 spans 18 residues. CDR3 sequence: CAWSPPDRGMIGDTEAFF. Written as DNA, the CDR3 is TGTGCCTGGAGCCCCCCTGACAGGGGAATGATCGGGGACACTGAAGCTTTCTTT.

The rearrangement links TRBV7-2 to TRBJ1-1; a weak D match, TRBD1 (6 bases). CDR3 length equals 12 residues. Germline V gene sequence: CDR1 SGHTA, CDR2 FQGNSA. Between the trimmed V and J ends, which lost 5 bases and 8 bases, there was a span of 12 bases. This CDR3 is CASSRRTAEAFF. The DNA for the CDR3 is TGTGCCAGCAGCCGGCGGACAGCCGAAGCTTTCTTT.

The chain employs TRBV4-3 and TRBJ2-5; 9 nucleotides line up with TRBD2. The CDR3 sequence is 16 residues long. J was trimmed by 2 bases and V by 6 bases; bases with no gene match: 10. CDR1 and CDR2 (germline): LGHNA, YSLEER. The CDR3 coding sequence is TGCGCCAGCAGTCCCACTGGCGGGGGGGTGCAAGAGACCCAGTACTTC. This sequence encodes CASSPTGGGVQETQYF.

The J gene is TRBJ1-2, the V gene TRBV11-2, with D tentatively TRBD1 (5 bases). The germline gives CDR1 SGHAT, CDR2 FQNNGV. V was trimmed by 0 bases and J by 4 bases, leaving 12 bases between them. The CDR3 length is 15 residues. The CDR3 loop reads CASSLDQRGGYGYTF. The CDR3 DNA sequence: TGTGCCAGCAGCTTAGATCAACGGGGGGGCTATGGCTACACCTTC.

The chain joins TRBV27 to TRBJ2-3, with TRBD2 matching over 12 bases. The CDR3 contains 16 residues. V was clipped by 1 base and J by 6 bases; unmatched bases: 5. CDR1 MNHEY and CDR2 SMNVEV come from the germline V gene (reference sequence). The chain's CDR3 is CASSLLLAGGPDTQYF. In DNA form, the CDR3 reads TGTGCCAGCAGTTTATTACTAGCGGGGGGCCCGGATACGCAGTATTTT.

This clone was detected once. The chain employs TRBV7-9 and TRBJ2-1; TRBD1 matches 9 bases. V was pared by 5 bases and J by 8 bases, with 4 bases of the junction left unmatched. The CDR3 sequence is 13 residues long. Germline CDR1 and CDR2: SEHNR and FQNEAQ (reference sequence). CDR3 loop: CASSRGQGHEQFF. CDR3 DNA: TGTGCCAGCAGCAGAGGACAGGGGCATGAGCAGTTCTTC.